This TCR beta chain was identified in a study of early T cells in non-severe SARS-CoV-2 infection (dated by TCRdb to the early 2020s). A note on the overall study: Because TCR sequencing was done on bulk RNA from unsorted whole blood, the alpha and beta chains could not be paired. General findings and caveats noted by the study authors: VDJdb matching was skewed toward anti-spike CD8 responses, so virus-specific expansions were likely underestimated and private and CD4 specificities were missed.

Cut back by 6 bases and 3 bases, the V and J ends lie 14 bases apart. Spanning cysteine to phenylalanine, the CDR3 consists of 14 amino acids. The kept DNA is CDR3 alone, 42 bases in frame from the first base. CDR1 and CDR2, per the germline V gene, are ENHRY and SYGVKD. The study was a case-control design nested within a healthcare worker cohort in London, UK, with weekly nasopharyngeal swab PCR tests and blood sampling. Healthcare workers were recruited during the week of the UK lockdown, between 23 and 31 March 2020, and followed weekly for up to roughly 16 weeks. Comments on this clonotype: This receptor's antigen is unknown. It has no much larger one-base neighbor in the sample; base qualities were not kept.

The library came from 5' RACE. The sample was run on a NextSeq 500. Unique molecular identifiers were attached to individual cDNA molecules in the TCR library protocol so that sequencing error and PCR bias could be corrected. Sequencing covered both TCR alpha and beta chains, and within each sample the abundances of alpha and beta sequences were tightly co-correlated. Per the authors' processing: V gene, J gene and CDR3 annotation of TCR sequences was performed with Decombinator V4. Expanded TCRs were defined as changing significantly between any two time points under a Poisson model with p below 0.0001. Abundances of TCRs were expressed as counts per million after normalisation to the total number of TCRs sequenced in each sample. TRAV1-2 paired with TRAJ12, TRAJ20 or TRAJ33 defined MAIT TCRs, while TRAV10 paired with TRAJ18 defined iNKT TCRs. A search of VDJdb, accessed on 1 November 2021, was run for TCRs annotated to CMV, EBV and SARS-CoV-2, with TCRs annotated for multiple antigens excluded. TCRdb redid the processing of the public reads, applying fastp at Q25 and MiXCR, and retained in-frame beta chains. For every CDR3 protein sequence, its rows merge into one entry that carries the most common genes and DNA. The V and J calls come from TCRdb's annotation, not from the publication. The sample table holds 60,000 to 90,000 distinct CDR3 sequences, of which about 16% were seen once. The ten largest clones take up approximately 2.6% of the sample.

Sequencing used whole blood. This TCR was sampled from an adult who was a healthcare worker with PCR-confirmed SARS-CoV-2 infection or an uninfected control (not recorded which). Recombination joined TRBV10-3 with TRBJ1-2; tentative D gene TRBD1, with 6 bases matching. The DNA sequence is given as TGTGCCATCAGGAGGAACGGGGGCGACTATGGCTACACCTTC. It encodes CAIRRNGGDYGYTF.